The 6 T cell receptor beta chains below come from one sample, sequenced in a study of shared clonotypes between healthy human individuals. The method was immunoSEQ multiplex PCR; TCRdb's version includes in-frame clones alone and lacks a portion of them. The table has about 2 million clones, approximately 95% seen once. Sequenced sample: naive CD4+ T cells sorted from blood. Subset defined: CD45RA+ positively selected. These receptors all come from a man aged 18 to 30 in good health.

The table lists this clone with a count of one. Other DNA sequences of this sample code for an identical CDR3. The genes are TRBV7-2 and TRBJ1-3, with D possibly matching TRBD1 (5 bases). Germline CDR1 SGHTA, CDR2 FQGNSA. Trimming took 3 bases from V and 2 from J, leaving 8 bases between them. The CDR3 extends over 14 amino acids. CDR3 nucleotides: TGTGCCAGCAGCTTCGGGACTGCTGGAAACACCATATATTTT. Residues: CASSFGTAGNTIYF. The entire variable domain, with the rest obtained from reference TRBV7-2 and TRBJ1-3, is as follows: GAGVSQSPSNKVTEKGKDVELRCDPISGHTALYWYRQSLGQGLEFLIYFQGNSAPDKSGLPSDRFSAERTGGSVSTLTIQRTQQEDSAVYLCASSFGTAGNTIYFGEGSWLTVV.

This sequence joins TRBV7-2 and TRBJ1-3; no clear D gene. The V gene's germline CDR1 is SGHTA and CDR2 FQGNSA. The CDR3 contains 15 residues. Trimming took off 5 bases at V and 3 bases at J, with 14 bases between the two ends. CDR3: CASSPSLAGGNTIYF. CDR3 sequence (DNA): TGTGCCAGCAGCCCTTCATTAGCGGGTGGAAACACCATATATTTT. Filled out from reference TRBV7-2 and TRBJ1-3, the complete variable domain reads GAGVSQSPSNKVTEKGKDVELRCDPISGHTALYWYRQSLGQGLEFLIYFQGNSAPDKSGLPSDRFSAERTGGSVSTLTIQRTQQEDSAVYLCASSPSLAGGNTIYFGEGSWLTVV.

The CDR3 loop is CVSGGIGATNEKLFF. The CDR3 DNA reads as TGTGTATCGGGGGGGATCGGAGCAACTAATGAAAAACTGTTTTTT. The chain is built from TRBV28 and TRBJ1-4, with D possibly being TRBD1 (5 bases). The CDR3 is 15 residues long. CDR1 is MDHEN and CDR2 is SYDVKM in the germline V gene.

The rearrangement joins TRBV6-1 to TRBJ1-5; no definite D call. Germline assignment: CDR1 MNHNS and CDR2 SASEGT. V was clipped by 0 bases and J by 0 bases, with 9 bases between them. CDR3 size: 16 residues. This CDR3 is CASSEAGWYSNQPQHF. CDR3 DNA sequence: TGTGCCAGCAGTGAAGCAGGGTGGTATAGCAATCAGCCCCAGCATTTT.

This chain links TRBV2 with TRBJ1-1; D unclear. Trimming pared 6 bases from V and 2 bases from J, leaving 7 bases between. The CDR3 is 12 residues long. CDR1 is SNHLY, CDR2 FYNNEI, per germline. CDR3 coding DNA: TGTGCCAGCAGCGTGGGTAACACTGAAGCTTTCTTT. Amino acids: CASSVGNTEAFF.

The chain couples TRBV9 to TRBJ1-2, with D possibly TRBD1 on 5 matching bases. CDR3 size: 12 residues. Germline assignment: CDR1 SGDLS and CDR2 YYNGEE. V was clipped by 2 bases and J by 6 bases, with 8 bases between them. The chain's CDR3 is CASSVDTNGYTF. The CDR3 bases are TGTGCCAGCAGCGTGGACACAAATGGCTACACCTTC.